These T cell receptor beta chains were read from a single sample in a study of blood T cells in healthy people across ages. TCRdb re-analysed the 5' RACE reads in MiXCR, keeping a single row per CDR3 protein. In the table there are fewer than 750,000 distinct CDR3 sequences, 52% of which are singletons. The sample comprised blood. The receptors were gathered from an elderly woman in good health. CDR3s include the opening cysteine and the closing phenylalanine or tryptophan. A D gene is named only where the DNA matches it firmly. Some rows have no size entry. The others give once, few or many, or a class for an expanded clone.

NA	TRBV30	TRBD2	TRBJ2-1	CAWSTGLAGGEQFF	TGTGCCTGGAGTACCGGCTTAGCGGGGGGGGAGCAGTTCTTC
NA	TRBV10-3	TRBD1	TRBJ1-1	CAISKDRGSAEAFF	TGTGCCATCTCAAAGGACAGGGGTTCGGCTGAAGCTTTCTTT
NA	TRBV4-3	NA	TRBJ2-7	CASSQVGGITYEQYF	TGCGCCAGCAGCCAAGTCGGGGGAATAACCTACGAGCAGTACTTC
NA	TRBV20-1	NA	TRBJ1-6	CSGRTGNSPLHF	TGCAGTGGTCGGACGGGTAATTCACCCCTCCACTTT
NA	TRBV5-1	TRBD2	TRBJ2-1	CASSLVSAGGSNEQFF	TGCGCCAGCAGCTTGGTCAGCGCGGGAGGTAGCAATGAGCAGTTCTTC
NA	TRBV5-6	NA	TRBJ2-7	CASFSFPGGLDEQYF	TGTGCCAGCTTCAGCTTCCCTGGTGGGTTGGACGAGCAGTACTTC
NA	TRBV4-2	TRBD2	TRBJ2-7	CASRQGSGGIYEQYF	TGTGCCAGCAGGCAAGGGTCGGGGGGGATATACGAGCAGTACTTC
many	TRBV20-1	TRBD2	TRBJ2-1	CSARGLAGWYEQFF	TGCAGTGCTAGAGGGCTAGCGGGATGGTATGAGCAGTTCTTC
NA	TRBV7-6	NA	TRBJ1-2	CASSLQRTEGYTF	TGTGCCAGCAGCTTACAGAGGACTGAGGGCTACACCTTC
NA	TRBV7-3	NA	TRBJ2-1	CASSLSPSGYNEQFF	TGTGCCAGCAGCTTATCGCCTTCGGGCTACAATGAGCAGTTCTTC
NA	TRBV7-9	NA	TRBJ2-1	CASSLGTREQFF	TGTGCCAGCAGCCTCGGGACCCGGGAGCAGTTCTTC
many	TRBV20-1	NA	TRBJ2-3	CSAGASVGTDTQYF	TGCAGTGCTGGGGCTAGCGTCGGCACAGATACGCAGTATTTT
few	TRBV28	TRBD1	TRBJ2-7	CASTNDRVGNNEQYF	TGTGCCAGCACAAATGACAGGGTAGGGAACAATGAGCAGTACTTC
many	TRBV7-2	NA	TRBJ2-5	CASSLGGTQYF	TGTGCCAGCAGCTTAGGAGGGACCCAGTACTTC
NA	TRBV12-3/TRBV12-4	NA	TRBJ2-7	CASTRTASYEQYF	TGTGCCAGCACGCGGACAGCCTCCTACGAGCAGTACTTC
many	TRBV5-1	TRBD2	TRBJ2-7	CASSFLAEYEQYF	TGCGCCAGCAGCTTCCTAGCGGAATACGAGCAGTACTTC
many	TRBV7-7	NA	TRBJ2-1	CASSPERHDEQFF	TGTGCCAGCAGCCCCGAGCGCCACGATGAGCAGTTCTTC
few	TRBV28	TRBD1	TRBJ2-2	CASSSRDRGNTGELFF	TGTGCCAGCAGCTCCCGGGACAGGGGAAACACCGGGGAGCTGTTTTTT
NA	TRBV29-1	NA	TRBJ2-5	CSVAATYQETQYF	TGCAGCGTTGCTGCCACGTACCAAGAGACCCAGTACTTC
few	TRBV28	NA	TRBJ2-3	CASSLIKGGLSTDTQYF	TGTGCCAGCAGTTTGATTAAAGGGGGACTCAGCACAGATACGCAGTATTTT
NA	TRBV20-1	TRBD2	TRBJ2-1	CSARGVTNEQFF	TGCAGTGCGCGGGGGGTAACCAATGAGCAGTTCTTC
many	TRBV7-8	NA	TRBJ2-7	CASSLDQPYEQYF	TGTGCCAGCAGCTTAGACCAACCCTACGAGCAGTACTTC
NA	TRBV10-3	NA	TRBJ2-7	CAISEGVGNYEQYF	TGTGCCATCAGTGAAGGAGTAGGAAACTACGAGCAGTACTTC
few	TRBV12-3/TRBV12-4	NA	TRBJ1-5	CASSGRMYSNQPQHF	TGTGCCAGCAGTGGCCGGATGTATAGCAATCAGCCCCAGCATTTT
NA	TRBV7-9	NA	TRBJ2-7	CASSLYGGFYEQYF	TGTGCCAGCAGCTTATATGGGGGCTTCTACGAGCAGTACTTC